The 7 T cell receptor beta chains presented below share a single source sample, sequenced in a study of human T cells and chemical hapten exposure. TCRdb independently ran MiXCR on the RACE reads; one entry per CDR3 protein. The sample has about 260,000 distinct CDR3 sequences, approximately 8.4% seen once. Time point reported: pre-sensitization, week 0. The treatment denotes: therapeutic diphenylcyclopropenone sensitization with weekly scalp DPC. The material was whole blood, obtained in connection with sensitization to the hapten diphenylcyclopropenone (DPC). Receptor source: a woman aged 40 to 50 with alopecia areata. Some clones in this sample may be carry-over from other donors' samples.

This clonotype was counted a few times. This chain uses TRBV7-2 with TRBJ2-3; a possible D gene is TRBD1 (6 bases). The germline V and J ends were trimmed by 5 bases and 7 bases, with 16 bases remaining between them. The germline V gene encodes CDR1 SGHTA and CDR2 FQGNSA. This CDR3 region has 14 residues. Written as DNA, the CDR3 is TGTGCCAGCAGCGGGGGCACGAGGCGGAATACGCAGTATTTT. This gives the protein CASSGGTRRNTQYF.

The rearrangement uses TRBV28 and TRBJ1-5; the match to TRBD1 covers 9 bases. This CDR3 has 15 amino acids. The V gene end was trimmed by 3 bases and the J gene end by 7 bases; junction bases not matched to a gene: 7. Per the germline V gene, CDR1 is MDHEN and CDR2 is SYDVKM. This CDR3 is CASSLGTGFRQPQHF. The CDR3 nucleotides read TGTGCCAGCAGTTTGGGGACAGGGTTCAGGCAGCCCCAGCATTTT.

This chain joins TRBV7-2 and TRBJ2-2; 7 bases are shared with TRBD2. The CDR3 spans 14 residues. The V and J ends lost 2 bases and 4 bases, in that order; junction bases with no gene match: 1. In germline, CDR1 is SGHTA, CDR2 FQGNSA. The CDR3 protein is CASSLWGGTGELFF. The CDR3 region has the DNA TGTGCCAGCAGCTTATGGGGGGGCACCGGGGAGCTGTTTTTT.

This clonotype was seen a handful of times. The chain has TRBV20-1 and TRBJ2-2; D may correspond to TRBD1 or TRBD2 (5 bases each). CDR1 and CDR2 from the germline V gene are DFQATT and SNEGSKA (reference sequence). Trimming left V 3 bases short and J 5 bases short, with 13 bases between. The CDR3 runs to 14 residues. The CDR3 is CSASWGTPTGELFF. The CDR3 region has the DNA TGCAGTGCTAGTTGGGGGACGCCGACCGGGGAGCTGTTTTTT.

The rearrangement links TRBV27 to TRBJ2-2; TRBD1 agrees at 9 bases. CDR1 is MNHEY, CDR2 SMNVEV, per germline (reference sequence). The V segment lost 6 bases and the J segment 8 bases; nucleotides outside the gene matches: 16. The CDR3 has 17 amino acids. The CDR3 coding sequence is TGTGCCAGCAGCCCCGGGGTATCGACAGGGGGTCTGGGGGAGCTGTTTTTT. Translated, it gives CASSPGVSTGGLGELFF.

The rearrangement uses TRBV10-3 and TRBJ1-5; D gene ambiguous. Trimming took 0 bases from V and 3 from J, leaving 6 bases between them. Germline assignment: CDR1 ENHRY and CDR2 SYGVKD. The CDR3 has 14 residues. The CDR3 loop reads CAISESRTNQPQHF. The CDR3 DNA follows: TGTGCCATCAGTGAGTCGCGTACCAATCAGCCCCAGCATTTT.

This clonotype was counted many times. The chain employs TRBV7-2 and TRBJ2-1; D is unresolved. V lost 6 bases and J lost 6, with 9 bases in between. The germline CDR1 and CDR2 sequences are SGHTA and FQGNSA. The CDR3 has 12 residues. The CDR3 region is CASRTAFNEQFF. The CDR3, as DNA: TGTGCCAGCAGAACAGCTTTCAATGAGCAGTTCTTC.